This TCR beta chain was identified during a study of shared clonotypes between healthy human individuals. Overall study findings and caveats: Depth was large, yet rarefaction showed that sorted-subset sequencing was incomplete.

TCRdb keeps only in-frame clones here, not all; method: immunoSEQ multiplex PCR. Among 500,000 or so clones listed, about 96% were seen once. The CDR3 is made up of 16 amino acids. Germline V gene data show CDR1 as LNHDA and CDR2 as SQIVND (reference sequence). With 3 bases clipped from V and 10 bases from J, the junction kept 10 bases outside the gene matches. To note about this clone: Its antigen is unidentified.

CD4+ cell separation produced CD45RA+ naive and CD45RA-negative memory subsets. The specimen was naive CD4+ T cells sorted from blood. Documented subset: CD45RA+ positively selected. This receptor was identified in a woman between 25 and 40 years old in good health. The V gene is TRBV19, the J gene TRBJ1-6; the match to TRBD1 covers 9 bases. The CDR3 region is CASSMPHRGRLSPLHF. The DNA for the CDR3 is TGTGCCAGTAGTATGCCTCACAGGGGGCGGTTGTCACCCCTCCACTTT.